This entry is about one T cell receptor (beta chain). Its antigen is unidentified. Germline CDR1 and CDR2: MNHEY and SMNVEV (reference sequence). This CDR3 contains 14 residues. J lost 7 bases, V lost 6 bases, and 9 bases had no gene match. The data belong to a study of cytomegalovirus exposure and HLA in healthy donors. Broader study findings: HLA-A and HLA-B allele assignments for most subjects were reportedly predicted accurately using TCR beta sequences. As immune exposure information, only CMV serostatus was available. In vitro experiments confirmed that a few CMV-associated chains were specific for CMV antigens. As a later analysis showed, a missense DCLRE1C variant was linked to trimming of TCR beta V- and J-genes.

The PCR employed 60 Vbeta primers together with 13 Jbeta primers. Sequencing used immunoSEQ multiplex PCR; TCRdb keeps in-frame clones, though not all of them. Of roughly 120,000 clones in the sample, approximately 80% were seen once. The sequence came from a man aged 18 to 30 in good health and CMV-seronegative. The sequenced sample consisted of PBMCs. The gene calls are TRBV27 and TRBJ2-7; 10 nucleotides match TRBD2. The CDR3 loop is CASRNLAGVREQYF. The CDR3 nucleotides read TGTGCCAGCAGGAATCTAGCGGGAGTGCGAGAGCAGTACTTC.